This T cell receptor beta chain was retrieved from a study of cytomegalovirus exposure and HLA in healthy donors. Germline V gives CDR1 SEHNR, CDR2 FQNEAQ (reference sequence). The CDR3 consists of 16 residues. Among the donors, all were healthy bone marrow donors. The PCR was carried out with 60 Vbeta primers and 13 Jbeta primers. Here immunoSEQ multiplex PCR was the method, and the copy in TCRdb shows in-frame clones only, minus some. The table has about 96,000 clones, under 65% seen once. Comments on this clone: Its ends do not fully match the called genes, so a read error is possible.

This TCR was sampled from a man between 60 and 75 years old in good health and CMV-seronegative. The chain carries TRBV7-9 and TRBJ2-2; TRBD2 matches at 7 bases. Sequencing was carried out using PBMCs. The CDR3 spells CSSSPRGLLNTGELFF. Written as DNA, the CDR3 is TGTTCCAGCAGCCCACGGGGACTACTCAACACCGGGGAGCTGTTTTTT.